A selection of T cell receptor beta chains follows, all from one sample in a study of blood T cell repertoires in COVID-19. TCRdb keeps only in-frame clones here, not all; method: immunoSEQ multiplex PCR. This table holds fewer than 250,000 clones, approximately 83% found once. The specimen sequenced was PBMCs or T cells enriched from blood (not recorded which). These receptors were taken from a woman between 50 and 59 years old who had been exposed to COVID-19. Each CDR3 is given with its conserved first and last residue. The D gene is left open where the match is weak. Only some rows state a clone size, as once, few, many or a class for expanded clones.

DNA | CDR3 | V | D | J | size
TGTGCCAGCAGTGTCGAGGGGGACACTGAAGCTTTCTTT | CASSVEGDTEAFF | TRBV6-4 | - | TRBJ1-1 | -
TGCGCCAGCAGCCCCCGACAGGGGGCCGGAAACACCATATATTTT | CASSPRQGAGNTIYF | TRBV5-1 | TRBD1 | TRBJ1-3 | -
TGCGCCAGCTCCGCCGGGACTACCCGATTCTCCTACGAGCAGTACTTC | CASSAGTTRFSYEQYF | TRBV10-1 | TRBD2 | TRBJ2-7 | -
TGCGCCAGTCACAGGGAGAACACCGGGGAGCTGTTTTTT | CASHRENTGELFF | TRBV5-1 | - | TRBJ2-2 | -
TGTGCCAGCAGCAGAGGGGCGGGGTACACTGAAGCTTTCTTT | CASSRGAGYTEAFF | TRBV7-6 | - | TRBJ1-1 | -
TGCGCCAGCAGTGAGCAGGGAGGAGTTCCAGCTTTCTTT | CASSEQGGVPAFF | TRBV10-1 | - | TRBJ1-1 | -
TGTGCCAGCAGCCAAGGGTACTATAGAGGGGGGGCCCTGACAGATACGCAGTATTTT | CASSQGYYRGGALTDTQYF | TRBV3-1/TRBV3-2 | - | TRBJ2-3 | -
TGCAGCGTTGGGCAGGGGGGACTGAGCAATGAGCAGTTCTTC | CSVGQGGLSNEQFF | TRBV29-1 | - | TRBJ2-1 | -
TGCGCCAGCAGCCAAGATCGCAGGGGCCAGGGTAGGAGCACTGAAGCTTTCTTT | CASSQDRRGQGRSTEAFF | TRBV4-1 | - | TRBJ1-1 | -
TGTGCAAGTCGCGTACAGGGTCCCTATCAGCCCCAGCATTTT | CASRVQGPYQPQHF | TRBV12-2 | - | TRBJ1-5 | -
TGTGCCAGCAGCTTGTCGGGACAGGGGGCCCACGAGCAGTACTTC | CASSLSGQGAHEQYF | TRBV5-4 | TRBD1 | TRBJ2-7 | -
TGTGCCAGCAGTTGGGACAGGGAAAATGAGCAGTTCTTC | CASSWDRENEQFF | TRBV7-2 | TRBD1 | TRBJ2-1 | -
TGCGCCAGCAGTGAGTCCTCCACAGCCTCTGGGACTGAAGCTTTCTTT | CASSESSTASGTEAFF | TRBV10-2 | - | TRBJ1-1 | -
TGTGCCAGCAGTGACTCGAAGGACAGAAAGCCGCAGAATTCACCCCTCCACTTT | CASSDSKDRKPQNSPLHF | TRBV6-4 | - | TRBJ1-6 | -
TGCGCCAGCAGCAGTCACAGGGGTAGGGATCAGCCCCAGCATTTT | CASSSHRGRDQPQHF | TRBV4-3 | TRBD1 | TRBJ1-5 | -
TGTGCCAGCAGTTCCCTCGCGGGTGCTTCAAATGAGCAGTTCTTC | CASSSLAGASNEQFF | TRBV28 | - | TRBJ2-1 | -
TGTGCCAGCAGCCCTACAGGGGGCTTCTACGAGCAGTACTTC | CASSPTGGFYEQYF | TRBV9 | TRBD1 | TRBJ2-7 | -
TGTGCCAGCAGCGCCTACCAGGGCTCTGGAAACACCATATATTTT | CASSAYQGSGNTIYF | TRBV7-2 | - | TRBJ1-3 | -
TGTGCCAGTAGTCTAGGACAGAGCTATGGCTACACCTTC | CASSLGQSYGYTF | TRBV19 | - | TRBJ1-2 | few
TGTGCCACCAGCGAGAGCTTGGCGACGGGAACAGATACGCAGTATTTT | CATSESLATGTDTQYF | TRBV15 | - | TRBJ2-3 | -